These T cell receptor beta chains were read from a single sample in a study of control samples from healthy donors and cancer patients. Sequenced by immunoSEQ multiplex PCR; TCRdb stores in-frame clones only, minus some. This repertoire shows approximately 220,000 clones, roughly 94% found once; its top ten account for approximately 1.6%. The sequenced material came from blood. The receptors were sampled from a man in his fifties or sixties in good health. Each CDR3 is given with its conserved first and last residue. A D gene is named only where the DNA matches it firmly. Not every row has a clone size; where given, it reads once, few, many or a size class.

j_call	cdr3_length	v_call	clone_size	d_call	cdr3_nt	cdr3_aa
TRBJ2-7	13	TRBV5-1	.	TRBD1	TGCGCCAGCTCTACGCAGGGGGCGGACGAGCAGTACTTC	CASSTQGADEQYF
TRBJ1-2	14	TRBV18	.	TRBD1	TGTGCCAGCTCACCCGGACAGGGGACCTATGGCTACACCTTC	CASSPGQGTYGYTF
TRBJ2-6	14	TRBV29-1	.	.	TGCAGCGTTTGGAACAGGGCTGGGGCCAACGTCCTGACTTTC	CSVWNRAGANVLTF
TRBJ2-5	16	TRBV5-1	.	.	TGCGCCAGCAGCTCACCCGCAGGGCCCCAGATAGTGACCCAGTACTTC	CASSSPAGPQIVTQYF
TRBJ2-1	15	TRBV5-6	.	TRBD1	TGTGCCAGCAGCTTGCGGACAGGGGCGGATCGTGAGCAGTTCTTC	CASSLRTGADREQFF
TRBJ2-6	15	TRBV29-1	.	TRBD1	TGCAGCGTTGGGCAGGGGGCTGCTGGGGCCAACGTCCTGACTTTC	CSVGQGAAGANVLTF
TRBJ2-5	14	TRBV7-9	.	TRBD1	TGTGCCAGCAGCTCACAGGGGGCTGAAGAGACCCAGTACTTC	CASSSQGAEETQYF
TRBJ2-1	13	TRBV5-8	.	.	TGTGCCAGCAGCTTGTATCGAGTCAATGAGCAGTTCTTC	CASSLYRVNEQFF
TRBJ2-3	16	TRBV6-1	.	TRBD2	TGTGCCAGCAGTGTGTCCGGGGGGGGGACCACAGATACGCAGTATTTT	CASSVSGGGTTDTQYF
TRBJ1-1	15	TRBV2	.	TRBD1	TGTGCCGGGGCCCAGTCGGGGACAGCCTACACTGAAGCTTTCTTT	CAGAQSGTAYTEAFF
TRBJ1-2	14	TRBV5-4	.	.	TGTGCCAGCAGCACAGGGTACTCAGACTATGGCTACACCTTC	CASSTGYSDYGYTF
TRBJ2-7	13	TRBV10-1	.	.	TGCGCCAGCAGTGAGTCGTCAGCTACGGAGCAGTACTTC	CASSESSATEQYF
TRBJ2-2	17	TRBV7-2	.	.	TGTGCCAGCAGCGCAAAAACCGGGGGGCGGGTCACCGGGGAGCTGTTTTTT	CASSAKTGGRVTGELFF
TRBJ2-3	16	TRBV19	.	.	TGTGCCAGTAGTATCGGGACACCGCCTAGCACAGATACGCAGTATTTT	CASSIGTPPSTDTQYF
TRBJ2-7	11	TRBV6-5	.	.	TGTGCCAGCAGTTACATCGGCGAGCAGTACTTC	CASSYIGEQYF
TRBJ2-3	15	TRBV6-6	.	.	TGTGCCAGCGGCGGGCCAGCGGCGATCACAGATACGCAGTATTTT	CASGGPAAITDTQYF
TRBJ1-2	15	TRBV19	.	.	TGTGCCAGTAGATATCCTCCGGGGGGATCCTATGGCTACACCTTC	CASRYPPGGSYGYTF
TRBJ2-2	12	TRBV3-1/TRBV3-2	.	.	TGTGCCAGCAGCCAACTGACCGGGGAGCTGTTTTTT	CASSQLTGELFF
TRBJ2-1	16	TRBV5-6	.	.	TGTGCCAGCAGCTTGGTTGGGGCAGCCCTCTACAATGAGCAGTTCTTC	CASSLVGAALYNEQFF
TRBJ1-5	13	TRBV11-2	.	.	TGTGCCAGCCGCAAGGGTAGCAATCAGCCCCAGCATTTT	CASRKGSNQPQHF
TRBJ2-1	12	TRBV11-2	.	.	TGTGCCAGCAGCTCGCAACCCCTAGAGCAGTTCTTC	CASSSQPLEQFF
TRBJ1-4	11	TRBV2	once	.	TGTGCCAGCACGGAAACAGAAAAACTGTTTTTT	CASTETEKLFF
TRBJ2-5	14	TRBV9	.	.	TGTGCCAGCAGCATCCACTTTTCGTCAGAGACCCAGTACTTC	CASSIHFSSETQYF
TRBJ1-4	14	TRBV5-1	.	.	TGCGCCAGCAGCACGGTCGCAACTAATGAAAAACTGTTTTTT	CASSTVATNEKLFF
TRBJ1-5	14	TRBV5-1	.	TRBD1	TGCGCCAGCAGCTTAACAGGGGCCGATCAGCCCCAGCATTTT	CASSLTGADQPQHF
TRBJ1-5	14	TRBV18	.	.	TGTGCCAGCTCATCTGCAGGGAGAAATCAGCCCCAGCATTTT	CASSSAGRNQPQHF
TRBJ2-1	15	TRBV5-1	.	TRBD2	TGCGCCAGCAGCTTGGCTAGCGGGGCTGAGAATGAGCAGTTCTTC	CASSLASGAENEQFF
TRBJ1-5	15	TRBV6-5	.	TRBD1	TGTGCCAGCAGTCTGACAGGGAATAGCAATCAGCCCCAGCATTTT	CASSLTGNSNQPQHF
TRBJ2-1	15	TRBV2	.	TRBD1	TGTGCCAGCTCCTTTACCATCTCACAGGGGGTGAGGCAGTTCTTC	CASSFTISQGVRQFF
TRBJ2-2	17	TRBV14	.	.	TGTGCCAGCAGCCGCGGGCTCGGGGTTGTCAACACCGGGGAGCTGTTTTTT	CASSRGLGVVNTGELFF
TRBJ1-5	13	TRBV5-4	.	.	TGTGCCAGCAGCTGGGGCAGGGAGCGGCCCCAGCATTTT	CASSWGRERPQHF
TRBJ1-5	15	TRBV6-6	.	.	TGTGCCAGCAGTTACTCGCGGCTTGGGTATCAGCCCCAGCATTTT	CASSYSRLGYQPQHF
TRBJ2-1	17	TRBV27	.	TRBD2	TGTGCCAGCAGTCCATACCCGGGGGGTGGGGACTACAATGAGCAGTTCTTC	CASSPYPGGGDYNEQFF
TRBJ2-2	15	TRBV24-1	.	TRBD1	TGTGCCACCAGTGATTTGAACAGGGGGGCCGGGGAGCTGTTTTTT	CATSDLNRGAGELFF
TRBJ2-5	16	TRBV2	.	.	TGTGCCAGCAGTGACCCCCGCGAGGGGTCGAGGGAGACCCAGTACTTC	CASSDPREGSRETQYF
TRBJ1-2	13	TRBV7-9	once	.	TGTGCCAGCAGCTTGAGCAGGAGCTATGGCTACACCTTC	CASSLSRSYGYTF
TRBJ2-7	14	TRBV5-1	few	.	TGCGCCAGCAGCTCCTCCCTTTTGCCCTACGAGCAGTACTTC	CASSSSLLPYEQYF
TRBJ1-2	15	TRBV6-6	.	TRBD1	TGTGCCAGCAGAGGGACAGCGGTTGGTTTTGATGGCTACACCTTC	CASRGTAVGFDGYTF
TRBJ1-2	13	TRBV28	.	.	TGTGCCAGCAGTTTACGGGGGAGAAATGGCTACACCTTC	CASSLRGRNGYTF
TRBJ1-6	14	TRBV28	.	.	TGTGCCAGCAGTTTTCCCAGACATAATTCACCCCTCCACTTT	CASSFPRHNSPLHF
TRBJ2-7	13	TRBV7-2	.	.	TGTGCCAGCAGCTCTCGGCGCAACTACGAGCAGTACTTC	CASSSRRNYEQYF
TRBJ1-3	15	TRBV7-2	.	.	TGTGCCAGCAGCTTACAGTGGCTGGACGGAAACACCATATATTTT	CASSLQWLDGNTIYF
TRBJ2-1	14	TRBV10-3	.	TRBD2	TGTGCCATCATCCTGGGACTAGCGGGGGTGGAGCAGTTCTTC	CAIILGLAGVEQFF
TRBJ1-4	16	TRBV28	.	.	TGTGCCAGCAGTCCCTCCGGGGGCCCCCTGAGTGAAAAACTGTTTTTT	CASSPSGGPLSEKLFF
TRBJ2-7	16	TRBV14	.	.	TGTGCCAGCAGCCCCTTGGGTAGAGGGAGTGGGTACGAGCAGTACTTC	CASSPLGRGSGYEQYF
TRBJ1-5	14	TRBV2	.	.	TGTGCCAGCAGTGAAGGTGGGGGAAATCAGCCCCAGCATTTT	CASSEGGGNQPQHF
TRBJ2-5	15	TRBV7-9	.	.	TGTGCCAGCAGCTTAGTTGGGGGCTGGGAAGAGACCCAGTACTTC	CASSLVGGWEETQYF
TRBJ2-3	16	TRBV9	few	TRBD2	TGTGCCAGCAGCGAACTAGCGGGGGGTGACACAGATACGCAGTATTTT	CASSELAGGDTDTQYF
TRBJ1-1	12	TRBV18	.	.	TGTGCCAGCTCATTAGACTTGGGTGAAGCTTTCTTT	CASSLDLGEAFF
TRBJ2-7	15	TRBV7-2	.	.	TGTGCCAGCAGCCCTGGGACGGGCCTTTCCTACGAGCAGTACTTC	CASSPGTGLSYEQYF
TRBJ2-1	17	TRBV7-2	.	TRBD1	TGTGCCAGCAGCTCGCCTAAAACAGGGGGCGCCTACAATGAGCAGTTCTTC	CASSSPKTGGAYNEQFF
TRBJ2-2	16	TRBV10-3	few	.	TGTGCCATCAGTGAGTCGCCAGGCACCAACACCGGGGAGCTGTTTTTT	CAISESPGTNTGELFF
TRBJ1-3	14	TRBV13	.	TRBD1	TGTGCCAGCAGCTTGTTGACAGGGCGAAACACCATATATTTT	CASSLLTGRNTIYF
TRBJ2-3	14	TRBV5-1	.	.	TGCGCCAGCAGCTTGGAAGGTAGCACAGATACGCAGTATTTT	CASSLEGSTDTQYF
TRBJ1-6	15	TRBV19	.	.	TGTGCCAGTAGTGGTGGGATGGGTGCGAATTCACCCCTCCACTTT	CASSGGMGANSPLHF
TRBJ1-4	15	TRBV28	.	.	TGTGCCAGCATTCCCCAAACCGGGCTTAATGAAAAACTGTTTTTT	CASIPQTGLNEKLFF
TRBJ2-7	14	TRBV24-1	.	.	TGTGCCACCAGCTCCGGGGCCAGCTCCTACGAGCAGTACTTC	CATSSGASSYEQYF
TRBJ1-2	12	TRBV12-3/TRBV12-4	.	.	TGTGCCAGCAGTTTCAGCAGGGGTGGCTACACCTTC	CASSFSRGGYTF
TRBJ2-1	15	TRBV5-4	.	.	TGTGCCAGCAGCTTGCGGGGGAGACTCTACAATGAGCAGTTCTTC	CASSLRGRLYNEQFF